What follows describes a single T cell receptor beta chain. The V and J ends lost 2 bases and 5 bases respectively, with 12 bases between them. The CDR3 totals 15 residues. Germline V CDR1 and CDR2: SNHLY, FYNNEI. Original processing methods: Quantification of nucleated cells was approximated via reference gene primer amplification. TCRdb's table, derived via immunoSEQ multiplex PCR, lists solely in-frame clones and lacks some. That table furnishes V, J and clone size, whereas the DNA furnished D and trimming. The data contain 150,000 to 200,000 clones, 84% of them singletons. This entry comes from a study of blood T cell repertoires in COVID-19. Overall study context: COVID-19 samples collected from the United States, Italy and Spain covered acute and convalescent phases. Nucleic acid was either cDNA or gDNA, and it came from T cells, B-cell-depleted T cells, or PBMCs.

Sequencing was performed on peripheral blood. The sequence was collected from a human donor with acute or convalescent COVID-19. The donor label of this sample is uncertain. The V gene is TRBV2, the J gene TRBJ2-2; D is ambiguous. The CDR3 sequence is CASSEQTAGTGELFF. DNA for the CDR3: TGTGCCAGCAGTGAACAGACGGCAGGAACCGGGGAGCTGTTTTTT. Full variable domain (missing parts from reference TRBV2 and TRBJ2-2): EPEVTQTPSHQVTQMGQEVILRCVPISNHLYFYWYRQILGQKVEFLVSFYNNEISEKSEIFDDQFSVERPDGSNFTLKIRSTKLEDSAMYFCASSEQTAGTGELFFGEGSRLTVL.